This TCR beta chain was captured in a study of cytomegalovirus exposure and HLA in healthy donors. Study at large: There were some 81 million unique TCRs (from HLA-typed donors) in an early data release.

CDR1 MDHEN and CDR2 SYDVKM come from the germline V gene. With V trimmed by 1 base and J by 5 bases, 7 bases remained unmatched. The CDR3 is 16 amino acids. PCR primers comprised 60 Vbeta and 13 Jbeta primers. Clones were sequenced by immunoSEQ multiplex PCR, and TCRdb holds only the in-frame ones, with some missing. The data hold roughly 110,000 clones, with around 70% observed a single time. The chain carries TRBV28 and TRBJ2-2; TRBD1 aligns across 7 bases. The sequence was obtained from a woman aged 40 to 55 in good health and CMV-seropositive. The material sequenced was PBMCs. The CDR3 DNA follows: TGTGCCAGCAGTTTATTGGGCGCAGGGGGAACCGGGGAGCTGTTTTTT. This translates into CASSLLGAGGTGELFF.